This paragraph reports one T cell receptor (beta chain). Measured with immunoSEQ multiplex PCR; TCRdb has only the in-frame clones, and not every one. The sample has roughly 290,000 clones, 70% to 90% seen once; the top ten hold roughly 4%. This entry is derived from a study of blood T cell repertoires in COVID-19. This CDR3 comprises 14 residues. CDR1 and CDR2 (germline): MNHEY, SVGAGI. V gave up 2 bases and J gave up 3 bases, with 8 bases separating them. The sequence derives from a woman in her twenties or thirties who had recovered from COVID-19. The chain links TRBV6-5 to TRBJ1-5; no clear D gene. The source material was PBMCs or T cells enriched from blood (not recorded which). CDR3 in amino acids: CASSYGQVNQPQHF. The CDR3 DNA is TGTGCCAGCAGTTACGGGCAGGTCAATCAGCCCCAGCATTTT.